The source of this T cell receptor (beta chain) is a study of cytomegalovirus exposure and HLA in healthy donors. The PCR employed 60 Vbeta primers together with 13 Jbeta primers. Method: immunoSEQ multiplex PCR; TCRdb's copy keeps in-frame clones and lacks some. The sample holds 130,000 or so clones, approximately 71% seen once. Regarding the study as a whole: Analyses of presence and absence presupposed an approximately uniform sequencing depth across donors. There were reportedly fewer N-insertions in an Asian-associated ancestry cluster than the roughly 670-donor mean, in a later analysis. The study designated 150 or so TCR beta chains cytomegalovirus-associated.

Remarks on this clone: Its antigen remains unknown.

The V gene lost 3 bases and the J gene lost 2 bases, with 8 bases spanning the gap. Germline assignment: CDR1 MNHEY and CDR2 SMNVEV (reference sequence). This CDR3 is 13 amino acids long. The chain carries TRBV27 and TRBJ2-7, with unresolved D. This TCR was sampled from a man aged 40-49 years in good health and CMV-seronegative. The sequencing input was PBMCs. The CDR3 loop is CASSFAGAYEQYF. CDR3 DNA: TGTGCCAGCAGTTTTGCCGGAGCCTACGAGCAGTACTTC.